The clone carrying this T cell receptor beta chain has at least ten counts. No antigen is known for it. TCRdb fed the RT-PCR reads into MiXCR, producing one record per CDR3 protein. The sample holds about 540,000 distinct CDR3 sequences; 20% to 25% are singletons and the top ten take about 2.8%. The J segment lost 0 bases and the V segment lost 8 bases, leaving 6 bases of the junction unmatched. Germline V gene lookup returns CDR1 KGHSH and CDR2 LQKENI. The CDR3 sequence is 15 residues long. This entry belongs to a study of response to subunit inactivated influenza vaccine. Overall study results and limits: After each seasonal influenza vaccination, few new T cells are recruited, the authors suggested.

The same data also went into a second study, on T cells expressing NK-cell markers. That source adds: For TCR beta, cDNA was produced by 5'RACE template switching with UMIs. Serological testing identified most of the eight sequenced donors as HCMV-seropositive and one as seronegative. The dominant NKG2C+ clonotypes represented about 1.0-7.0% of CD8+ T cells in six donors.

The rearrangement uses TRBV18 and TRBJ2-3; 9 bases line up with TRBD2. The source is a man in his fifties or sixties who received an inactivated influenza vaccine. This sample comprised CD4+ T cells sorted from PBMCs, obtained 11 to 12 days after vaccination. CDR3 in amino acids: CASSPTSGSTDTQYF. In DNA, the CDR3 is TGTGCCAGCAGCCCGACTAGCGGAAGCACAGATACGCAGTATTTT.